This T cell receptor (beta chain) appears in the sequencing data of a study of T cell responses to AZD1222 COVID-19 vaccine. Clones were sequenced by immunoSEQ multiplex PCR, and TCRdb holds only the in-frame ones, with some missing. Of 120,000 to 150,000 clones listed, over 75% are singletons. The CDR3 has 18 amino acids. V was pared by 2 bases and J by 4 bases, with 21 bases between. Germline CDR1 SGHTA, CDR2 FQGTGA. The material sequenced was peripheral blood, taken 28 days after the second dose of the MenACWY control vaccine. This TCR derives from an adult who received the MenACWY meningococcal vaccine as a control. The V gene is TRBV7-3, the J gene TRBJ2-1, with D maybe TRBD2 (6 bases). In DNA form, the CDR3 reads TGTGCCAGCAGCTTAGGGCTAGCGCTTGGGTCCTTGTACAATGAGCAGTTCTTC. Its translation: CASSLGLALGSLYNEQFF. Supplemented by reference TRBV7-3 and TRBJ2-1, the full variable domain reads GAGVSQTPSNKVTEKGKYVELRCDPISGHTALYWYRQSLGQGPEFLIYFQGTGAADDSGLPNDRFFAVRPEGSVSTLKIQRTERGDSAVYLCASSLGLALGSLYNEQFFGPGTRLTVL.